This T cell receptor beta chain came from a study of blood T cells in healthy people across ages. Using a J-beta primer mix together with a sample-barcoded 5' primer, a second PCR was run for roughly 6 to 12 cycles. Each cDNA molecule carried a tag from a template-switch adaptor that contained 12 random nucleotides. TCRdb independently ran MiXCR on the 5' RACE reads; one entry per CDR3 protein. Here the sample spans about 780,000 distinct CDR3 sequences, around two thirds being singletons. This receptor was identified in a man between 25 and 39 years old in good health. The specimen sequenced was blood.

CDR3 DNA sequence: TGTGCCTGGAGGAGCGGCCCGGACAGGACCTATGGCTACACCTTC. Translation gives CAWRSGPDRTYGYTF. V usage is TRBV30 and J usage is TRBJ1-2, with 7 bases that match TRBD1. The CDR3 loop spans 15 amino acids. Trimming at V came to 3 bases and at J to 4 bases, leaving 11 bases not matched to a gene. The V gene's germline CDR1 is GTSNPN and CDR2 SVGIG (reference sequence).